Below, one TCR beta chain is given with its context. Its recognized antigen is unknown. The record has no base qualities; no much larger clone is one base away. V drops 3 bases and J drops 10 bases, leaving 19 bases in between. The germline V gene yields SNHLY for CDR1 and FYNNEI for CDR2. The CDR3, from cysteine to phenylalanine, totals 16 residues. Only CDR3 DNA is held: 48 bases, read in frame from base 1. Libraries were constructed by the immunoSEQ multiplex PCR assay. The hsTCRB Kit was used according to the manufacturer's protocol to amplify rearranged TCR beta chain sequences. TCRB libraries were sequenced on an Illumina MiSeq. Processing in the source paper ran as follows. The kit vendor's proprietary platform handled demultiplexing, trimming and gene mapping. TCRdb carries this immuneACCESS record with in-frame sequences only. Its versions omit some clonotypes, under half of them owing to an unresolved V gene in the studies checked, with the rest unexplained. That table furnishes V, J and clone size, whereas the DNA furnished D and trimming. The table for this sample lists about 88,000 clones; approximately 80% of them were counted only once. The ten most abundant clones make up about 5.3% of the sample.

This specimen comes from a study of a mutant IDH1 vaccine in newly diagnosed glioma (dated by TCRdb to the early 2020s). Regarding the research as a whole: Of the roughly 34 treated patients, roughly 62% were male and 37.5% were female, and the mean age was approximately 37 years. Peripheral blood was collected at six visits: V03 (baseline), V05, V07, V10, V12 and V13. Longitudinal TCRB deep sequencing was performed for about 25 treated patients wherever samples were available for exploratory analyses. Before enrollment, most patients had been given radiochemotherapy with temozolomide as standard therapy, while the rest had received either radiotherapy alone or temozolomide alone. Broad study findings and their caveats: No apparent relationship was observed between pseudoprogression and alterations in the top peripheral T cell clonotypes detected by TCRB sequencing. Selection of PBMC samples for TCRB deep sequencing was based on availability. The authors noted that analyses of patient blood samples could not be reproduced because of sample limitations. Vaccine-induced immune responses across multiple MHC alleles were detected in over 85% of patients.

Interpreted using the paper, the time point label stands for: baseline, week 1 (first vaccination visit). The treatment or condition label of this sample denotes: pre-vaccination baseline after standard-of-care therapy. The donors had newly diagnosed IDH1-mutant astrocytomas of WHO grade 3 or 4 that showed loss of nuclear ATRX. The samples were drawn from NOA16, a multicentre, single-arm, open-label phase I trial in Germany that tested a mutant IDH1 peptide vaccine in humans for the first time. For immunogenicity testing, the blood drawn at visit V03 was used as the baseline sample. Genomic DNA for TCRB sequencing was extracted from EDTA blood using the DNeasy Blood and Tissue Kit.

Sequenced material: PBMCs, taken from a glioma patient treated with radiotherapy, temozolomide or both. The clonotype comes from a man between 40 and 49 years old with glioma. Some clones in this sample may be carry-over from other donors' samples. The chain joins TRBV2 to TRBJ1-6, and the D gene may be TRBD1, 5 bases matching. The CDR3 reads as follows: CASSDEGLPLGSPLHF. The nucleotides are TGTGCCAGCAGTGATGAGGGACTCCCACTAGGCTCACCCCTCCACTTT.